These 11 T cell receptor beta chains were sequenced from one sample in a study of cytomegalovirus exposure and HLA in healthy donors. 60 Vbeta and 13 Jbeta primers were used in PCR. The table came from immunoSEQ multiplex PCR; TCRdb's copy has only in-frame clones and leaves some out. In the table there are around 94,000 clones, 50% to 75% of which are singletons. Sequenced sample: PBMCs. Every receptor here comes from a man younger than 45 in good health and CMV-seronegative.

This chain joins TRBV2 and TRBJ1-4; tentative D call: TRBD1 (6 bases). V was trimmed by 3 bases and J by 7 bases, leaving 12 bases between them. The CDR3 runs to 14 residues. Germline loops: CDR1 SNHLY, CDR2 FYNNEI. CDR3 in amino acids: CASSDRGFGEKLFF. The CDR3 DNA sequence: TGTGCCAGCAGTGATAGGGGGTTCGGTGAAAAACTGTTTTTT. Supplemented by reference TRBV2 and TRBJ1-4, the full variable domain reads EPEVTQTPSHQVTQMGQEVILRCVPISNHLYFYWYRQILGQKVEFLVSFYNNEISEKSEIFDDQFSVERPDGSNFTLKIRSTKLEDSAMYFCASSDRGFGEKLFFGSGTQLSVL.

A few counts support this clone. This chain joins TRBV6-1 and TRBJ2-2, with 9 bases matching TRBD2. Germline V gene data show CDR1 as MNHNS and CDR2 as SASEGT. The CDR3 extends over 16 amino acids. V trimming: 3 bases; J trimming: 7 bases; junction bases outside the gene matches: 9. The CDR3 nucleotides are TGTGCCAGCAGTGATCTCGGTAGCGGGGGTATCGGGGAGCTGTTTTTT. It encodes CASSDLGSGGIGELFF.

This rearrangement joins TRBV27 to TRBJ2-7; D unclear. V lost 5 bases and J 3 bases, leaving 11 bases between the germline ends. The germline V gene has CDR1 MNHEY and CDR2 SMNVEV (reference sequence). There are 13 residues in the CDR3. In DNA, the CDR3 is TGTGCCAGCAGTGATTACACCAACTACGAGCAGTACTTC. Translating it yields CASSDYTNYEQYF.

V is TRBV9 and J is TRBJ2-2; possibly TRBD1 for D (5 bases). This CDR3 has 12 amino acids. The V end was cut by 8 bases, the J end by 4 bases, with 9 bases between. Germline-derived CDR1 and CDR2 are SGDLS and YYNGEE. CDR3: CASGHTTGELFF. CDR3 nucleotides: TGTGCCAGTGGACACACCACCGGGGAGCTGTTTTTT.

The chain employs TRBV6-1 and TRBJ2-7; D might be TRBD2 (6 bases). Deletions cut 5 bases from V and 3 bases from J, with 14 bases between. The CDR3 is made up of 14 amino acids. Germline V gene data show CDR1 as MNHNS and CDR2 as SASEGT. The CDR3 protein is CASSRGGPRYEQYF. The CDR3 coding sequence is TGTGCCAGCAGTAGGGGAGGACCTCGCTACGAGCAGTACTTC.

The genes are TRBV30 and TRBJ1-2; 9 bases are a match to TRBD1. Germline V lookup: CDR1 GTSNPN, CDR2 SVGIG (reference sequence). The V and J ends lost 2 bases and 4 bases, in that order; junction bases with no gene match: 8. The CDR3 sequence is 15 residues long. CDR3 sequence reads: CAWSFTSTGGYGYTF. CDR3 DNA sequence: TGTGCCTGGAGTTTCACCTCGACAGGGGGCTATGGCTACACCTTC.

This clone came up a few times. The junction departs from the called germline gene at one end, perhaps through a read error. The chain has TRBV7-7 and TRBJ2-2; 9 bases fit TRBD2. Germline loops: CDR1 SSHAT, CDR2 FNYEAQ (reference sequence). The CDR3 has 15 amino acids. The CDR3 loop is CASSSLAGAVGELFF. The CDR3 DNA follows: TGTGCTAGCAGCTCCTTAGCGGGAGCGGTCGGGGAGCTGTTTTTT.

The CDR3 loop is CASTLMTGGGYEQYF. In DNA, the CDR3 is TGCGCCAGCACCCTTATGACAGGGGGCGGATACGAGCAGTACTTC. J is TRBJ2-7 and V is TRBV5-1, with TRBD1 matching over 10 bases. V shed 6 bases and J 4 bases; nucleotides not matched to a gene: 10. Germline loops: CDR1 SGHRS, CDR2 YFSETQ. The CDR3 has 15 amino acids.

The chain couples TRBV7-9 to TRBJ2-1, with D unclear. Germline lookup yields CDR1 SEHNR and CDR2 FQNEAQ (reference sequence). V was shortened by 1 base and J by 6 bases, with 10 bases between the two germline ends. This CDR3 is 14 amino acids long. CDR3 sequence: CASSLEYGVNEQFF. In DNA, the CDR3 is TGTGCCAGCAGCTTAGAGTACGGAGTCAATGAGCAGTTCTTC.

The rearrangement uses TRBV7-6 and TRBJ2-7; TRBD2 aligns across 13 bases. CDR1 and CDR2 (germline): SGHVS, FNYEAQ. V shed 4 bases and J 3 bases; nucleotides not matched to a gene: 3. There are 15 residues in the CDR3. CDR3 sequence (DNA): TGTGCCAGCAGCTCGGGACTAGCGGGAAGCTACGAGCAGTACTTC. It encodes CASSSGLAGSYEQYF.

This chain uses TRBV10-1 with TRBJ2-1; TRBD2 agrees at 8 bases. Unmatched junction bases numbered 3, after V lost 6 bases and J lost 8 bases. The CDR3 is made up of 12 amino acids. Germline CDR1 WNHNN, CDR2 SYGVQD (reference sequence). CDR3 DNA sequence: TGCGCCAGCAGCCGCGGGGGGCATGAGCAGTTCTTC. Its protein is CASSRGGHEQFF.